Described below is a single T cell receptor (beta chain) sequence and its context. Its antigen is still unknown. The record originates from a study of OX40 agonist ivuxolimab in advanced cancers. The data were produced by immunoSEQ multiplex PCR, yet TCRdb's version contains in-frame clones alone and is incomplete. The table lists about 64,000 clones, roughly 90% of them singletons. Collection of blood occurred at baseline, at cycle 4 day 1, and at cycle 7 day 1. The study's findings and limits: Expanded clones tended on average to be more numerous among CD8+ T cells than CD4+.

The material sequenced was CD4+ or CD8+ T cells sorted from blood, taken in a trial of the OX40 agonist ivuxolimab. The receptor's source is an adult with an advanced solid tumor such as melanoma, head and neck, liver or kidney cancer.

The CDR3 protein is CASSLRSGENTEAFF. In DNA, the CDR3 is TGTGCCAGCAGCTTAAGAAGTGGGGAGAACACTGAAGCTTTCTTT. The chain links TRBV7-3 to TRBJ1-1; no firm D call. This CDR3 is built from 15 residues. The germline V and J ends were trimmed by 1 base and 1 base, with 10 bases remaining between them. The V gene's germline CDR1 is SGHTA and CDR2 FQGTGA.